This T cell receptor beta chain originates from a study of T cell changes during pregnancy in multiple sclerosis. Produced via immunoSEQ multiplex PCR; TCRdb's table is partial and in-frame only. The sample shows over 60,000 clones, around 91% of them seen only once. This CDR3 spans 13 amino acids. Germline CDR1 and CDR2: WNHNN and SYGVQD (reference sequence). V was clipped by 5 bases and J by 8 bases; unmatched bases: 5. The specimen was peripheral blood, collected in the third trimester of pregnancy. The sequence came from a female donor in good health, enrolled as a control in a pregnancy study. V is TRBV10-1 and J is TRBJ1-2, with 10 bases aligning to TRBD1. CDR3 in amino acids: CASSRQGAAGYTF. The CDR3 coding sequence is TGCGCCAGCAGTCGACAGGGGGCGGCGGGCTACACCTTC.